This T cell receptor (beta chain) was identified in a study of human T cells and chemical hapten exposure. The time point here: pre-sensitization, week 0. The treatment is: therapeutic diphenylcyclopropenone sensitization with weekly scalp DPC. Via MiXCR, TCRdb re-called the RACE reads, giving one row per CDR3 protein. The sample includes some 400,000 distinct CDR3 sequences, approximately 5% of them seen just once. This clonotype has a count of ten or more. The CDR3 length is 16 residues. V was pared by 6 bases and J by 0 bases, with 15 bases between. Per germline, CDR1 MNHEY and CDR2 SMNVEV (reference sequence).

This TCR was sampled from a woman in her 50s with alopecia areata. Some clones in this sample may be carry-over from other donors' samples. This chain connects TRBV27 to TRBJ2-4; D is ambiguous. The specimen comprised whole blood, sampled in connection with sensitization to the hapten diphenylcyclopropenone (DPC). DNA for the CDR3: TGTGCCAGCAGCCCTGACGTGGACCTAGCCAAAAACATTCAGTACTTC. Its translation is CASSPDVDLAKNIQYF.